The 13 T cell receptor beta chains presented below share a single source sample, sequenced in a study of blood T cells in healthy people across ages. A second PCR of 7 to 11 cycles used a sample-barcoded 5' primer and a J-beta primer mix. One entry per CDR3 protein, called by TCRdb with MiXCR from the 5' RACE reads. The sample includes 1.5 million or so distinct CDR3 sequences, roughly two fifths of them seen just once. The sequenced sample consisted of blood. The receptors stem from a young woman in good health.

The chain joins TRBV5-1 to TRBJ2-1; D not certain. Germline V gene sequence: CDR1 SGHRS, CDR2 YFSETQ. V was cut by 0 bases and J by 5 bases, with 12 bases left in between. The CDR3 has 15 amino acids. The CDR3 reads CASSLDSQPNNEQFF. The DNA of the CDR3 is TGCGCCAGCAGCTTGGACAGTCAACCAAACAATGAGCAGTTCTTC. Combining the CDR3 with reference TRBV5-1 and TRBJ2-1 gives the whole variable domain KAGVTQTPRYLIKTRGQQVTLSCSPISGHRSVSWYQQTPGQGLQFLFEYFSETQRNKGNFPGRFSGRQFSNSRSEMNVSTLELGDSALYLCASSLDSQPNNEQFFGPGTRLTVL.

This clonotype appeared a few times. This chain joins TRBV6-1 and TRBJ1-1; D is unresolved. Trimming pared 7 bases from V and 6 bases from J, leaving 12 bases between. The germline gives CDR1 MNHNS, CDR2 SASEGT. The CDR3 has 12 amino acids. CDR3 in amino acids: CASTMGPAEAFF. The CDR3 DNA reads TGTGCCAGCACCATGGGCCCAGCTGAAGCTTTCTTT.

V usage is TRBV10-3 and J usage is TRBJ1-1, with a weak D call TRBD1 (5 bases). The V gene lost 9 bases and the J gene lost 4 bases, with 15 bases spanning the gap. In germline, CDR1 is ENHRY, CDR2 SYGVKD. The CDR3 totals 13 residues. The CDR3 loop reads CAMGGTRTTEAFF. CDR3 nucleotides: TGTGCCATGGGCGGGACCCGAACCACTGAAGCTTTCTTT.

The chain combines TRBV12-5 with TRBJ2-7, with 10 bases aligning to TRBD2. The end of the DNA aligns better with TRBJ2-5, so the J call may be wrong. This CDR3 spans 17 amino acids. Germline V CDR1 and CDR2: LGHNT, FRNRAP. This CDR3 reads CASGLTNILAGQETQYF. The CDR3 bases are TGTGCTAGTGGTTTGACCAACATACTAGCGGGGCAAGAGACCCAGTACTTC.

In its sample, this clonotype was seen many times. The chain joins TRBV7-8 to TRBJ2-1; D not resolved. In germline, CDR1 is SGHVS, CDR2 FQNEAQ. This CDR3 is 14 amino acids long. The germline V and J ends were trimmed by 6 bases and 1 base, with 10 bases remaining between them. CDR3 amino acids: CASSLPTSYNEQFF. In DNA form, the CDR3 reads TGTGCCAGCAGTTTACCGACGTCCTACAATGAGCAGTTCTTC.

This clonotype was recorded a few times. The chain uses TRBV7-2 and TRBJ2-1, with D perhaps assigned TRBD1 or TRBD2 (5 bases each). Trimming took 3 bases from V and 3 from J, leaving 12 bases between them. The CDR3 spans 15 residues. The germline CDR1 and CDR2 sequences are SGHTA and FQGNSA. CDR3 loop: CASSFGTVIYNEQFF. CDR3 bases: TGTGCCAGCAGCTTCGGGACGGTGATCTACAATGAGCAGTTCTTC.

This clonotype was seen more than once but under ten times. This chain joins TRBV3-1 and TRBJ2-3, with D possibly being TRBD1 (5 bases). CDR3 length: 17 amino acids. CDR1 LGHDT and CDR2 YNNKEL come from the germline V gene (reference sequence). V lost 0 bases and J 1 base, leaving 14 bases between the germline ends. The CDR3 reads CASSQDLKGQGTDTQYF. CDR3 sequence (DNA): TGTGCCAGCAGCCAAGATCTAAAGGGGCAGGGCACAGATACGCAGTATTTT.

J is TRBJ1-5 and V is TRBV20-1; the D gene is possibly TRBD1 (5 bases). Germline V CDR1 and CDR2: DFQATT, SNEGSKA (reference sequence). The CDR3 is 15 amino acids. The ends were cut back, 2 bases at V and 5 bases at J, with 16 bases in the middle. The CDR3 is CSARKTGADDQPQHF. The CDR3 nucleotides read TGCAGTGCTAGAAAAACCGGGGCGGACGATCAGCCCCAGCATTTT.

The chain links TRBV5-1 to TRBJ2-5; D remains unclear. The J call may be faulty, since TRBJ2-7 better matches the DNA end. Germline V gene sequence: CDR1 SGHRS, CDR2 YFSETQ. The CDR3 is 12 residues long. Written as DNA, the CDR3 is TGCGCCAGCAGCTTGGTGTCAGCCGAGCAGTACTTC. This translates into CASSLVSAEQYF.

This clonotype was counted only a few times. This chain connects TRBV12-3 or TRBV12-4 to TRBJ2-1, with 10 positions matching TRBD2. V shed 2 bases, J shed 10 bases, and the junction held 2 bases outside the gene matches. The CDR3 has 13 residues. The CDR3 loop is CASSLKLAGEQFF. The CDR3 DNA reads TGTGCCAGCAGTTTAAAACTAGCGGGAGAGCAGTTCTTC.

The chain joins TRBV20-1 to TRBJ2-7, with D hard to call. CDR1 is DFQATT and CDR2 is SNEGSKA in the germline V gene (reference sequence). V gave up 5 bases and J gave up 0 bases, with 14 bases separating them. The CDR3 totals 14 residues. This chain's CDR3 is CSAHPETNSYEQYF. CDR3 bases: TGCAGTGCTCACCCTGAAACCAACTCCTACGAGCAGTACTTC.

This chain uses TRBV11-2 with TRBJ1-2, with TRBD1 matching 8 bases. The ends lost 2 bases at V and 7 bases at J; junction bases unmatched: 9. This CDR3 has 15 residues. The germline gives CDR1 SGHAT, CDR2 FQNNGV. This CDR3 is CASSLTAGTGSGYTF. The CDR3, as DNA: TGTGCCAGCAGCTTAACCGCGGGGACAGGTTCTGGCTACACCTTC.

This chain joins TRBV27 and TRBJ1-6; D is perhaps TRBD1 (6 bases). CDR1 and CDR2 (germline): MNHEY, SMNVEV (reference sequence). The CDR3 length is 13 residues. Trimming left V 3 bases short and J 10 bases short, with 10 bases between. CDR3 sequence (DNA): TGTGCCAGCAGTTTCCTCAGGGGATCACCCCTCCACTTT. This encodes CASSFLRGSPLHF.